What follows describes a single T cell receptor (beta chain). The antigen remains undetermined. CDR1 SGHDN and CDR2 FVKESK come from the germline V gene. This CDR3 is 13 amino acids long. V lost 5 bases to trimming and J lost 2 bases, with 8 bases between them. The data originate from a study of cytomegalovirus exposure and HLA in healthy donors. Study context: Of the donors genotyped, about 390 in all, 65% to 90% fell in the Caucasian-associated ancestry cluster.

13 Jbeta primers and 60 Vbeta primers were used for the PCR. The protocol was immunoSEQ multiplex PCR, while the TCRdb copy is restricted to in-frame clones and leaves out a portion. The sample includes about 160,000 clones, 80% seen only once; the top ten take roughly 5%. Broader study findings: Associated with HLA alleles at 0.05 false discovery rate in a later analysis were about 17,000 TCR beta sequences. Later analysis suggested links between common viral pathogens and several top significant clusters. Other equally common chains were less clonally expanded than HLA-associated TCR beta chains, a later analysis showed.

The sequence was obtained from a man aged 30 to 39 in good health and CMV-seronegative. Material for sequencing was PBMCs. The chain uses TRBV14 and TRBJ2-3, with a possible D match to TRBD2 (6 bases). In DNA, the CDR3 is TGTGCCAGCAGCTCACTAGCCACAGATACGCAGTATTTT. The encoded protein is CASSSLATDTQYF.